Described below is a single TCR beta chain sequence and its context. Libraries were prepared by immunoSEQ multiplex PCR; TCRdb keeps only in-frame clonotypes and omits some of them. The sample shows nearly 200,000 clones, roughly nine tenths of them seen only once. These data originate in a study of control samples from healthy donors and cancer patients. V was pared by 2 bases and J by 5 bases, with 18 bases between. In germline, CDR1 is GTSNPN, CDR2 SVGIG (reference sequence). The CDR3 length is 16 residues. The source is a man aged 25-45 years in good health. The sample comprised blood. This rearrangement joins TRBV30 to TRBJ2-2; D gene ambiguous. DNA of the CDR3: TGTGCCTGGAGTTCCGGAAACGGGCATCTGACCGGGGAGCTGTTTTTT. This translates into CAWSSGNGHLTGELFF.